What follows are 11 T cell receptor beta chains derived from one specimen sequenced in a study of cytomegalovirus exposure and HLA in healthy donors. In the PCR, 60 Vbeta and 13 Jbeta primers were used. Libraries were prepared by immunoSEQ multiplex PCR; TCRdb keeps only in-frame clonotypes and omits some of them. This table holds 150,000 or so clones, approximately 74% found once. Sequences were obtained from PBMCs. The receptors here all came from a man younger than 35 in good health and CMV-seropositive.

The CDR3 sequence is CASRTIGTSGRAAMETQYF. The CDR3 DNA follows: TGTGCCAGCAGGACAATCGGGACTAGCGGGAGGGCCGCCATGGAGACCCAGTACTTC. The V gene is TRBV21-1, the J gene TRBJ2-5; TRBD2, the D gene given by the table, was not confirmed from the DNA. TRBV21-1 is noted as a pseudogene. CDR3 length: 19 residues.

The genes are TRBV4-2 and TRBJ2-1; 7 bases are a match to TRBD2. The CDR3 sequence is 15 residues long. V lost 4 bases, J lost 8 bases, and 11 bases stayed unmatched. Germline V lookup: CDR1 LGHNA, CDR2 YNFKEQ. CDR3 nucleotide sequence: TGTGCCAGCAGCCCGGCCCGGGGGGACGCCGATGAGCAGTTCTTC. Translating it yields CASSPARGDADEQFF.

This clone was counted only a few times. The DNA for the CDR3 is TGCGCCAGCAGCCAGGGACAGAGTTTTATCAATGAGCAGTTCTTC. This gives the protein CASSQGQSFINEQFF. The genes are TRBV5-1 and TRBJ2-1; TRBD1 aligns across 7 bases. This CDR3 has 15 amino acids. The ends lost 4 bases at V and 6 bases at J; junction bases unmatched: 10. Germline loops: CDR1 SGHRS, CDR2 YFSETQ.

The chain links TRBV6-1 to TRBJ1-1; D is unresolved. Germline V lookup: CDR1 MNHNS, CDR2 SASEGT. CDR3 length: 13 residues. With 7 bases removed from V and 1 base from J, the gap between germline ends came to 10 bases. DNA for the CDR3: TGTGCCAGCATCAAGACACCGAACACTGAAGCTTTCTTT. Protein: CASIKTPNTEAFF.

The rearrangement joins TRBV6-5 to TRBJ2-4; weak D call: TRBD2 (6 bases). CDR1 is MNHEY, CDR2 SVGAGI, per germline. Trimming took 5 bases from V and 6 from J, leaving 17 bases between them. The CDR3 runs to 15 residues. The CDR3 protein is CASSPAGGAGNIQYF. Written as DNA, the CDR3 is TGTGCCAGCAGTCCCGCAGGAGGGGCGGGAAACATTCAGTACTTC.

The chain has TRBV18 and TRBJ1-1, with D uncertain. Germline CDR1 reads KGHSH; CDR2 reads LQKENI. The CDR3 is made up of 14 amino acids. V was pared by 0 bases and J by 0 bases, with 5 bases between. The CDR3 coding sequence is TGTGCCAGCTCACCACCGAGTCTGAACACTGAAGCTTTCTTT. It specifies CASSPPSLNTEAFF.

V is TRBV2 and J is TRBJ1-1; 10 positions agree with TRBD1. The CDR3 loop spans 16 amino acids. Germline assignment: CDR1 SNHLY and CDR2 FYNNEI. Trimming cost V 4 bases and J 0 bases; bases outside gene matches: 5. CDR3 coding DNA: TGTGCCAGCAGTGGTGGTGACAGGGGGCTGAACACTGAAGCTTTCTTT. Translating it yields CASSGGDRGLNTEAFF.

The chain recombines TRBV7-2 with TRBJ2-7; perhaps TRBD1 as D (6 bases). The CDR3 has 19 residues. Germline V gives CDR1 SGHTA, CDR2 FQGNSA. The ends were cut back, 1 base at V and 1 base at J, with 23 bases in the middle. The CDR3 DNA reads TGTGCCAGCAGCTTAGTTACCCAACCCGACTGGACAGCTTCCTACGAGCAGTACTTC. Translating gives CASSLVTQPDWTASYEQYF.

The V call is TRBV28, the J call TRBJ1-5; 8 bases agree with TRBD1. J gave up 6 bases and V 6 bases, and 4 bases lay outside the gene matches. The CDR3 has 13 residues. The germline gives CDR1 MDHEN, CDR2 SYDVKM. CDR3 region: CASRGQVTQPQHF. The CDR3 DNA reads as TGTGCCAGCAGGGGACAGGTGACTCAGCCCCAGCATTTT.

The rearrangement joins TRBV18 to TRBJ2-1; D perhaps matches TRBD1 (6 bases). The CDR3 totals 15 residues. V gave up 2 bases and J gave up 4 bases, with 12 bases separating them. Germline V CDR1 and CDR2: KGHSH, LQKENI. The CDR3 is CASSPNQGPYNEQFF. Written as DNA, the CDR3 is TGTGCCAGCTCACCAAACCAGGGGCCGTACAATGAGCAGTTCTTC.

This clone has just a few counts. The CDR3 DNA reads as TGTGCCAGCAGTCCCAAACCCTACGGGACTAGCGGGAGGGCCGCGATAACCGGGGAGCTGTTTTTT. Amino acids: CASSPKPYGTSGRAAITGELFF. The chain has TRBV27 and TRBJ2-2; 16 bases fit TRBD2. The length of the CDR3 is 22 residues. The V and J ends lost 5 bases and 5 bases, in that order; junction bases with no gene match: 20. The V gene's germline CDR1 is MNHEY and CDR2 SMNVEV (reference sequence).